One and the same sample provided the 20 T cell receptor beta chains below, sequenced in a study of blood T cell repertoires in COVID-19. TCRdb's table, derived via immunoSEQ multiplex PCR, lists solely in-frame clones and lacks some. The data show 150,000 or so clones, roughly four fifths seen once. Sample: peripheral blood. The receptor set was obtained from a human donor in a cohort sampled during active COVID-19.

The chain joins TRBV9 to TRBJ2-2, with D possibly matching TRBD2 (6 bases). V was trimmed by 5 bases and J by 5 bases, leaving 16 bases between them. This CDR3 comprises 15 residues. Germline lookup yields CDR1 SGDLS and CDR2 YYNGEE. CDR3: CASSNGGLSTGELFF. The CDR3 DNA sequence: TGTGCCAGCAGTAACGGGGGACTCTCAACCGGGGAGCTGTTTTTT.

This clone was seen only once. This chain links TRBV6-5 with TRBJ1-5, with 8 bases aligning to TRBD1. Germline lookup yields CDR1 MNHEY and CDR2 SVGAGI. This CDR3 comprises 14 residues. V shed 6 bases, J shed 4 bases, and the junction held 5 bases outside the gene matches. The CDR3 loop is CASRRTGGNQPQHF. The CDR3 DNA reads as TGTGCCAGCAGACGTACAGGGGGGAATCAGCCCCAGCATTTT.

V gene TRBV18 combines with J gene TRBJ2-3; no definite D call. The length of the CDR3 is 14 residues. Germline V gene sequence: CDR1 KGHSH, CDR2 LQKENI. The ends were cut back, 4 bases at V and 3 bases at J, with 11 bases in the middle. This CDR3 reads CASSQTITTDTQYF. CDR3 nucleotides: TGTGCCAGCTCACAAACCATTACTACAGATACGCAGTATTTT.

This clone came up a few times. The CDR3 DNA is TGTGCCAGCAGCTTAGAGACAGGGGTCACAGATACGCAGTATTTT. Its protein product is CASSLETGVTDTQYF. J is TRBJ2-3 and V is TRBV2, with 8 bases matching TRBD1. The CDR3 totals 15 residues. Germline V gene sequence: CDR1 SNHLY, CDR2 FYNNEI. V lost 6 bases to trimming and J lost 2 bases; unmatched junction nucleotides: 7.

The V and J genes are TRBV6-6 and TRBJ2-7; the D gene is possibly TRBD2 (6 bases). This CDR3 has 15 amino acids. V was clipped by 0 bases and J by 3 bases, with 12 bases between them. Germline V gene sequence: CDR1 MNHNY, CDR2 SVGAGI (reference sequence). The CDR3 reads CASSYSEGAVYEQYF. For the CDR3, the DNA is TGTGCCAGCAGTTACTCGGAGGGAGCGGTCTACGAGCAGTACTTC.

This rearrangement joins TRBV9 to TRBJ2-7; 14 bases are a match to TRBD2. Germline lookup yields CDR1 SGDLS and CDR2 YYNGEE. J gave up 3 bases and V 3 bases, and 11 bases lay outside the gene matches. The CDR3 contains 18 residues. The CDR3 DNA is TGTGCCAGCAGCGAGGGACTAGCGGGAGAGGTGGTCGTCTACGAGCAGTACTTC. Translated, it gives CASSEGLAGEVVVYEQYF.

This chain connects TRBV5-5 to TRBJ2-1; 10 bases map to TRBD2. Losses at the gene ends were 4 bases for V and 8 bases for J; bases not matched to a gene: 9. Germline V CDR1 and CDR2: SGHKS, YYEKEE (reference sequence). CDR3 length: 15 residues. The DNA of the CDR3 is TGTGCCAGCAGCCCCGGGACTAGCGTGAGGGATGAGCAGTTCTTC. It codes for CASSPGTSVRDEQFF.

The chain has TRBV14 and TRBJ2-1; D possibly corresponds to TRBD1 (6 bases). Trimming removed 3 bases from V and 4 bases from J, with 10 bases in between. The CDR3 loop spans 14 amino acids. Germline values: CDR1 SGHDN, CDR2 FVKESK. The CDR3 DNA reads as TGTGCCAGCAGCCACCTGGGGACATACAATGAGCAGTTCTTC. This sequence encodes CASSHLGTYNEQFF.

The CDR3 spells CASSLAGTSGRTYNEQFF. The CDR3 DNA reads TGCGCCAGCAGCTTGGCCGGGACTAGCGGGAGAACCTACAATGAGCAGTTCTTC. The V call is TRBV5-1, the J call TRBJ2-1; 14 nucleotides match TRBD2. With V trimmed by 0 bases and J by 2 bases, 4 bases remained unmatched. The CDR3 is made up of 18 amino acids. Per germline, CDR1 SGHRS and CDR2 YFSETQ.

This clone was seen a few times. A much larger clone lies one base from this, so it may be a read error. The chain links TRBV5-6 to TRBJ2-3, with a possible D match to TRBD2 (6 bases). Per the germline V gene, CDR1 is SGHDT and CDR2 is YYEEEE. The CDR3 length is 14 residues. The germline V and J ends were trimmed by 0 bases and 1 base, with 6 bases remaining between them. The CDR3 sequence is CASSLASGTDTQYF. Written as DNA, the CDR3 is TGTGCCAGCAGCTTGGCTAGCGGCACAGATACGCAGTATTTT.

The gene calls are TRBV6-5 and TRBJ1-5; no clear D. V was shortened by 6 bases and J by 1 base, with 13 bases between the two germline ends. CDR1 and CDR2 from the germline V gene are MNHEY and SVGAGI. The CDR3 consists of 15 residues. In nucleotides, the CDR3 is TGTGCCAGCAGAGCGGACGGAGCAAGCAATCAGCCCCAGCATTTT. Residues: CASRADGASNQPQHF.

The chain carries TRBV15 and TRBJ2-1; 8 nucleotides align to TRBD2. This CDR3 is built from 16 residues. Germline assignment: CDR1 LNHNV and CDR2 YYDKDF (reference sequence). Unmatched junction bases numbered 10, after V lost 1 base and J lost 8 bases. The CDR3 sequence is CATSRGIGREVHEQFF. In nucleotides, the CDR3 is TGTGCCACCAGCAGAGGAATAGGGCGGGAGGTACATGAGCAGTTCTTC.

This sequence joins TRBV5-6 and TRBJ1-2; 8 bases line up with TRBD1. The CDR3 runs 14 residues. The V gene end was trimmed by 4 bases and the J gene end by 3 bases; junction bases not matched to a gene: 5. The germline gives CDR1 SGHDT, CDR2 YYEEEE. The CDR3 region is CASSGGQGDYGYTF. Here the CDR3 DNA reads TGTGCCAGCAGCGGAGGACAGGGCGACTATGGCTACACCTTC.

The chain has TRBV15 and TRBJ2-5; 9 bases map to TRBD1. With 0 bases clipped from V and 3 bases from J, the junction kept 2 bases outside the gene matches. The germline V gene encodes CDR1 LNHNV and CDR2 YYDKDF (reference sequence). The CDR3 is 15 residues long. The CDR3 nucleotides read TGTGCCACCAGCAGAGATTGGACAGGGGAAGAGACCCAGTACTTC. It translates to CATSRDWTGEETQYF.

The V and J genes are TRBV7-9 and TRBJ2-1, with 9 bases fitting TRBD1. This CDR3 has 17 amino acids. The junction had 11 bases not matched to a gene; V was cut back by 1 base and J by 7 bases. Germline assignment: CDR1 SEHNR and CDR2 FQNEAQ (reference sequence). The CDR3 is CASSLVVGDRAKNEQFF. DNA for the CDR3: TGTGCCAGCAGCTTAGTCGTAGGGGACAGGGCTAAGAATGAGCAGTTCTTC.

CDR3 protein: CASSVNSYNEQFF. The CDR3 coding sequence is TGTGCCAGCAGCGTAAACTCGTACAATGAGCAGTTCTTC. The genes are TRBV9 and TRBJ2-1; D gene ambiguous. The CDR3 is 13 residues long. V was clipped by 1 base and J by 4 bases, with 6 bases between them. From germline, CDR1 is SGDLS and CDR2 YYNGEE. The variable domain in full, completed from reference TRBV9 and TRBJ2-1, reads DSGVTQTPKHLITATGQRVTLRCSPRSGDLSVYWYQQSLDQGLQFLIQYYNGEERAKGNILERFSAQQFPDLHSELNLSSLELGDSALYFCASSVNSYNEQFFGPGTRLTVL.

This sequence joins TRBV10-2 and TRBJ1-5, with TRBD1 identical over 8 bases. With 5 bases clipped from V and 4 bases from J, the junction kept 4 bases outside the gene matches. CDR1 WSHSY and CDR2 SAAADI come from the germline V gene. CDR3 size: 14 residues. The CDR3 protein is CASSSGGRNQPQHF. As DNA, the CDR3 is TGCGCCAGCAGTTCAGGGGGCCGAAATCAGCCCCAGCATTTT.

This clone showed up just a few times. The genes are TRBV9 and TRBJ2-5, with 9 bases identical to TRBD2. V gave up 4 bases and J gave up 5 bases; unmatched junction bases: 9. The length of the CDR3 is 15 residues. The germline CDR1 and CDR2 sequences are SGDLS and YYNGEE. CDR3 region: CASSRASGTGETQYF. CDR3 nucleotides: TGTGCCAGCAGCCGGGCTAGCGGGACGGGGGAGACCCAGTACTTC.

The chain couples TRBV7-9 to TRBJ1-3, with unresolved D. Trimming took off 5 bases at V and 4 bases at J, with 18 bases between the two ends. Germline CDR1 reads SEHNR; CDR2 reads FQNEAQ (reference sequence). The CDR3 loop spans 16 amino acids. CDR3: CASSPPLLAGGNTIYF. CDR3 DNA sequence: TGTGCCAGCAGCCCCCCCCTCCTCGCGGGAGGAAACACCATATATTTT. Combining the CDR3 with reference TRBV7-9 and TRBJ1-3 gives the whole variable domain DTGVSQNPRHKITKRGQNVTFRCDPISEHNRLYWYRQTLGQGPEFLTYFQNEAQLEKSRLLSDRFSAERPKGSFSTLEIQRTEQGDSAMYLCASSPPLLAGGNTIYFGEGSWLTVV.

The chain recombines TRBV2 with TRBJ1-1; D is ambiguous. From germline, CDR1 is SNHLY and CDR2 FYNNEI. V was trimmed by 8 bases and J by 4 bases, leaving 5 bases between them. This CDR3 spans 10 amino acids. Here the CDR3 reads CASRGTEAFF. CDR3 nucleotide sequence: TGTGCCAGCCGGGGCACTGAAGCTTTCTTT. Full variable domain (missing parts from reference TRBV2 and TRBJ1-1): EPEVTQTPSHQVTQMGQEVILRCVPISNHLYFYWYRQILGQKVEFLVSFYNNEISEKSEIFDDQFSVERPDGSNFTLKIRSTKLEDSAMYFCASRGTEAFFGQGTRLTVV.